This T cell receptor beta chain was retrieved from a study of early T cells in non-severe SARS-CoV-2 infection. Study-level findings and limits: Anti-spike CD8 responses were favored by VDJdb matching, which missed private and CD4 specificities.

Attached unique molecular identifiers marked individual cDNA molecules. Each CDR3 protein gets one entry after TCRdb re-called the 5' RACE reads with MiXCR. Altogether approximately 99,000 distinct CDR3 sequences are present, about 12% being singletons, with the ten largest covering 3.1%. As regards this clonotype: Its antigen is not known.

The source is an adult who was a healthcare worker with PCR-confirmed SARS-CoV-2 infection or an uninfected control (not recorded which). Input material: whole blood.

CDR3 nucleotide sequence: TGTGCCAGCAGCCAGATGGCTGAAGAGACCCAGTACTTC. Amino acid sequence: CASSQMAEETQYF. This rearrangement joins TRBV3-1 to TRBJ2-5; D ambiguous. The germline V and J ends were trimmed by 3 bases and 3 bases, with 8 bases remaining between them. CDR3 size: 13 residues. Germline V gives CDR1 LGHDT, CDR2 YNNKEL (reference sequence).